Below, 27 T cell receptor beta chains from the same sample are listed, as sequenced in a study of technical replicates of blood from a handful of donors. Repertoires were generated with immunoSEQ multiplex PCR, while TCRdb's copy carries only in-frame clones and drops some. The sample has around 70,000 clones; 90% to 95% are singletons. The sample taken for sequencing was T cells isolated from PBMCs. The receptors were sampled from a human donor in good health.

This chain joins TRBV6-5 and TRBJ2-7; TRBD1 might be the D (6 bases). The V gene's germline CDR1 is MNHEY and CDR2 SVGAGI. CDR3 length: 12 amino acids. V lost 9 bases and J 5 bases, leaving 14 bases between the germline ends. The chain's CDR3 is CASSQGLHEQYF. CDR3 in DNA: TGTGCCAGTTCGCAGGGGTTGCACGAGCAGTACTTC.

The chain recombines TRBV7-2 with TRBJ2-7, with a tentative D call TRBD2 (6 bases). Germline V lookup: CDR1 SGHTA, CDR2 FQGNSA. Trimming removed 6 bases from V and 6 bases from J, with 21 bases in between. The CDR3 has 15 amino acids. CDR3 bases: TGTGCCAGCAGGTTGGAAGGGACTTGGACTTCCGAGCAGTACTTC. Protein: CASRLEGTWTSEQYF.

CDR3 DNA sequence: TGTGCCAGCTCGACCTACAGGGGAAATGAGCAGTTCTTC. Its translation: CASSTYRGNEQFF. The chain recombines TRBV6-5 with TRBJ2-1, with TRBD1 matching 7 bases. The CDR3 is 13 residues long. Germline V gene data show CDR1 as MNHEY and CDR2 as SVGAGI. J lost 7 bases, V lost 8 bases, and 8 bases had no gene match.

The J gene is TRBJ2-3, the V gene TRBV7-3, with 14 bases matching TRBD2. The CDR3 contains 17 residues. Unmatched junction bases numbered 10, after V lost 5 bases and J lost 6 bases. Germline V gives CDR1 SGHTA, CDR2 FQGTGA. The CDR3 sequence is CASSAPGLAGVRDTQYF. Written as DNA, the CDR3 is TGTGCCAGCAGCGCGCCGGGACTAGCGGGAGTTAGGGATACGCAGTATTTT.

J is TRBJ1-1 and V is TRBV5-4, with D uncertain. Trimming stripped 2 bases from V and 1 base from J, with 3 bases between. CDR1 SGHNT and CDR2 YYREEE come from the germline V gene (reference sequence). The CDR3 loop spans 12 amino acids. Here the CDR3 DNA reads TGTGCCAGCAGCTTCAGGAACACTGAAGCTTTCTTT. The encoded protein is CASSFRNTEAFF.

The V and J genes are TRBV5-6 and TRBJ2-7; the D is unclear. CDR3 length: 12 amino acids. Trimming pared 2 bases from V and 4 bases from J, leaving 7 bases between. CDR1 and CDR2 from the germline V gene are SGHDT and YYEEEE. The CDR3, as DNA: TGTGCCAGCAGCTTCGCGCGATACGAGCAGTACTTC. This sequence encodes CASSFARYEQYF.

A single count supports this clone. The chain couples TRBV9 to TRBJ2-7; 11 nucleotides line up with TRBD2. CDR1 is SGDLS and CDR2 is YYNGEE in the germline V gene. The CDR3 runs 16 residues. The junction had 8 bases not matched to a gene; V was cut back by 0 bases and J by 6 bases. CDR3 in DNA: TGTGCCAGCAGCGTAGCCCCTCGACTAGCGGGAAGCGAGCAGTACTTC. It encodes CASSVAPRLAGSEQYF.

This chain uses TRBV7-6 with TRBJ2-3; 7 positions match TRBD1. Trimming at V came to 6 bases and at J to 2 bases, leaving 17 bases not matched to a gene. CDR3 length: 18 residues. CDR1 and CDR2 from the germline V gene are SGHVS and FNYEAQ. CDR3 bases: TGTGCCAGCAGTCCCTGGGCTGACAGGGACCTTCCCACAGATACGCAGTATTTT. It is translated as CASSPWADRDLPTDTQYF.

The V gene is TRBV18, the J gene TRBJ1-4, with 8 bases that match TRBD1. The V gene's germline CDR1 is KGHSH and CDR2 LQKENI. This CDR3 has 15 residues. With 2 bases clipped from V and 4 bases from J, the junction kept 3 bases outside the gene matches. As DNA, the CDR3 is TGTGCCAGCTCACCAATCGGACAGGGTAATGAAAAACTGTTTTTT. It is translated as CASSPIGQGNEKLFF.

The chain couples TRBV6-1 to TRBJ1-1; unclear D gene. Germline lookup yields CDR1 MNHNS and CDR2 SASEGT. The CDR3 consists of 14 residues. V was trimmed by 2 bases and J by 0 bases, leaving 7 bases between them. CDR3 nucleotide sequence: TGTGCCAGCAGTGAAAAGGCGGTGAACACTGAAGCTTTCTTT. The encoded protein is CASSEKAVNTEAFF.

The chain joins TRBV27 to TRBJ1-1; tentative D call: TRBD1 (5 bases). The CDR3 contains 17 residues. CDR1 MNHEY and CDR2 SMNVEV come from the germline V gene (reference sequence). V was cut by 3 bases and J by 2 bases, with 19 bases left in between. The CDR3 DNA reads as TGTGCCAGCAGTTTTCTCGGGGGTAAAGCTCCTAACACTGAAGCTTTCTTT. It encodes CASSFLGGKAPNTEAFF.

The chain joins TRBV19 to TRBJ2-1, with TRBD2 matching over 11 bases. The V gene's germline CDR1 is LNHDA and CDR2 SQIVND (reference sequence). The junction had 6 bases not matched to a gene; V was cut back by 0 bases and J by 8 bases. The CDR3 has 16 amino acids. The CDR3 region is CASSIDLTSGVYEQFF. The CDR3 coding sequence is TGTGCCAGTAGTATAGATTTGACTAGCGGGGTGTATGAGCAGTTCTTC.

The chain joins TRBV19 to TRBJ1-5; D may be TRBD1 (5 bases). CDR3 length equals 14 residues. Germline V CDR1 and CDR2: LNHDA, SQIVND (reference sequence). Trimming left V 3 bases short and J 0 bases short, with 6 bases between. CDR3 sequence (DNA): TGTGCCAGTAGTATCGACAGTAGCAATCAGCCCCAGCATTTT. It specifies CASSIDSSNQPQHF.

The chain uses TRBV5-1 and TRBJ1-2; the D gene is possibly TRBD1 (6 bases). The V and J ends lost 3 bases and 6 bases respectively, with 12 bases between them. Germline-derived CDR1 and CDR2 are SGHRS and YFSETQ. This CDR3 spans 13 amino acids. The CDR3 region is CASSSTGTHGYTF. The CDR3, as DNA: TGCGCCAGCAGCTCTACCGGGACACATGGCTACACCTTC.

The CDR3 sequence: CASSFPSFPSTDTQYF. The CDR3 region has the DNA TGTGCCAGCAGCTTTCCGTCTTTCCCGAGCACAGATACGCAGTATTTT. The gene calls are TRBV11-1 and TRBJ2-3; unclear D gene. V lost 3 bases and J lost 0, with 13 bases in between. The length of the CDR3 is 16 residues. CDR1 is SGHAT and CDR2 is FQDESV in the germline V gene (reference sequence).

This sequence joins TRBV6-5 and TRBJ2-2; no firm D call. The germline V gene encodes CDR1 MNHEY and CDR2 SVGAGI. V was shortened by 0 bases and J by 8 bases, with 4 bases between the two germline ends. CDR3 length: 12 residues. CDR3 nucleotide sequence: TGTGCCAGCAGTTACTCTATAGGGGAGCTGTTTTTT. It yields the protein CASSYSIGELFF.

The chain links TRBV19 to TRBJ1-4; 7 positions match TRBD1. The CDR3 extends over 14 amino acids. Germline V gene data show CDR1 as LNHDA and CDR2 as SQIVND (reference sequence). The trim removed 4 bases at V and 8 bases at J, leaving 7 bases unmatched. CDR3 bases: TGTGCCAGTAGTAAACGACAGGGTCGGGAAAAACTGTTTTTT. Its translation: CASSKRQGREKLFF.

This clone has just a few counts. The J gene is TRBJ2-2, the V gene TRBV5-1, with 11 bases fitting TRBD2. Germline loops: CDR1 SGHRS, CDR2 YFSETQ. CDR3 length equals 15 residues. After removal of 5 bases from V and 7 bases from J, the junction contained 7 bases not matched to a gene. The chain's CDR3 is CASRETSGKVGELFF. CDR3 nucleotide sequence: TGCGCCAGCAGAGAGACTAGCGGGAAGGTCGGGGAGCTGTTTTTT.

The rearrangement uses TRBV11-2 and TRBJ2-2; TRBD2 agrees at 8 bases. CDR1 is SGHAT and CDR2 is FQNNGV in the germline V gene. V shed 5 bases and J 4 bases; nucleotides not matched to a gene: 6. CDR3 length equals 15 residues. CDR3 bases: TGTGCCAGCAGCCCGGGACTAGTGGGCACCGGGGAGCTGTTTTTT. This gives the protein CASSPGLVGTGELFF.

In this sample, this clone turned up once. CDR3 DNA sequence: TGTGCCAGCAGCTTGGCGGACAGGGTGCAGCAGTTCTTC. It encodes CASSLADRVQQFF. V is TRBV5-5 and J is TRBJ2-1; TRBD1 matches at 8 bases. In germline, CDR1 is SGHKS, CDR2 YYEKEE (reference sequence). Losses at the gene ends were 0 bases for V and 11 bases for J; bases not matched to a gene: 4. The length of the CDR3 is 13 residues.

The chain has TRBV25-1 and TRBJ2-2; 11 bases line up with TRBD2. CDR1 and CDR2 (germline): MGHDK, SYGVNS. The CDR3 is 17 residues long. The V and J ends lost 6 bases and 3 bases, in that order; junction bases with no gene match: 9. The CDR3 DNA reads TGTGCCAGCAGGGCGGCGCTAGCGGGAGGTCACACCGGGGAGCTGTTTTTT. Protein product: CASRAALAGGHTGELFF.

The CDR3 nucleotides are TGTGCCAGCAGCGTACCCAGTAAATCTGGAAACACCATATATTTT. This codes for CASSVPSKSGNTIYF. This rearrangement joins TRBV5-6 to TRBJ1-3, with D uncertain. Germline values: CDR1 SGHDT, CDR2 YYEEEE. The CDR3 consists of 15 residues. Trimming pared 4 bases from V and 1 base from J, leaving 12 bases between.

The V and J genes are TRBV7-3 and TRBJ2-2, with 7 positions matching TRBD2. The CDR3 has 14 amino acids. With 8 bases clipped from V and 0 bases from J, the junction kept 3 bases outside the gene matches. Per germline, CDR1 SGHTA and CDR2 FQGTGA. The CDR3 reads CASSAGSNTGELFF. In nucleotides, the CDR3 is TGTGCCAGCTCAGCGGGATCGAACACCGGGGAGCTGTTTTTT.

The DNA for the CDR3 is TGTGCCAGTAGTATAGATCCTGGCCCCTACGAGCAGTACTTC. Amino acid sequence: CASSIDPGPYEQYF. V gene TRBV19 combines with J gene TRBJ2-7; D remains unclear. This CDR3 contains 14 residues. From germline, CDR1 is LNHDA and CDR2 SQIVND (reference sequence). V lost 0 bases to trimming and J lost 2 bases, with 8 bases between them.

The chain is built from TRBV7-6 and TRBJ1-2; no definite D call. The V gene lost 5 bases and the J gene lost 2 bases, with 12 bases spanning the gap. This CDR3 contains 14 residues. The germline CDR1 and CDR2 sequences are SGHVS and FNYEAQ. The CDR3 spells CASSPHSENYGYTF. The CDR3 nucleotides read TGTGCCAGCAGCCCGCACAGTGAAAACTATGGCTACACCTTC.

V gene TRBV10-1 combines with J gene TRBJ1-1; D is unresolved. The CDR3 loop spans 13 amino acids. Germline assignment: CDR1 WNHNN and CDR2 SYGVQD (reference sequence). The V and J ends lost 2 bases and 5 bases respectively, with 9 bases between them. The CDR3 is CASSEALTTEAFF. CDR3 DNA: TGCGCCAGCAGTGAGGCCTTGACAACTGAAGCTTTCTTT.

This rearrangement joins TRBV5-4 to TRBJ2-3, with 8 nucleotides matching TRBD2. This CDR3 has 18 amino acids. Germline values: CDR1 SGHNT, CDR2 YYREEE (reference sequence). V was clipped by 0 bases and J by 2 bases; unmatched bases: 11. The CDR3 loop reads CASSLDRATSGYTDTQYF. The CDR3 bases are TGTGCCAGCAGCTTGGACAGGGCCACTAGCGGATACACAGATACGCAGTATTTT.